The following is a T cell receptor (beta chain) sequence with its context. The record originates from a study of CD8+ T cells in alopecia areata. In each case, RNA was isolated and then reverse transcribed into cDNA as the sequencing template. Here immunoSEQ multiplex PCR was the method, and the copy in TCRdb shows in-frame clones only, minus some. The sample contains about 200,000 clones, roughly 60% of which appear only once. Sample treatment: oral pan-JAK inhibitor, 5-10 mg twice daily. This CDR3 region has 10 residues. Between the trimmed V and J ends, which lost 4 bases and 6 bases, there was a span of 3 bases. CDR1 is MGHDK, CDR2 SYGVNS, per germline.

This TCR came from a human donor with alopecia areata. V usage is TRBV25-1 and J usage is TRBJ2-5; D is uncertain. Sequenced material: CD4+ T cells sorted from blood, taken at week 24, from a patient treated with tofacitinib. The CDR3 region has the DNA TGTGCCAGCAGTGGTAAGACCCAGTACTTC. Its protein is CASSGKTQYF.